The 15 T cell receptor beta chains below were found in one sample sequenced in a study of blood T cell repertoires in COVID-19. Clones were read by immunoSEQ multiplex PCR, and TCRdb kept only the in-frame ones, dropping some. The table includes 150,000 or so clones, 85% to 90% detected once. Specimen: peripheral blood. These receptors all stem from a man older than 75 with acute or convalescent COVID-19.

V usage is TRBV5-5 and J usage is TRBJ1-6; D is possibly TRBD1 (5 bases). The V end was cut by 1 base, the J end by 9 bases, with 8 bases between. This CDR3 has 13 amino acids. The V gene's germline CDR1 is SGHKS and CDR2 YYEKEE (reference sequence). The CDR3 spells CASSLPGPSPLHF. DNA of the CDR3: TGTGCCAGCAGCTTGCCAGGGCCTTCACCCCTCCACTTT. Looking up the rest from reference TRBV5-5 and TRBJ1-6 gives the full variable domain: DAGVTQSPTHLIKTRGQQVTLRCSPISGHKSVSWYQQVLGQGPQFIFQYYEKEERGRGNFPDRFSARQFPNYSSELNVNALLLGDSALYLCASSLPGPSPLHFGNGTRLTVT.

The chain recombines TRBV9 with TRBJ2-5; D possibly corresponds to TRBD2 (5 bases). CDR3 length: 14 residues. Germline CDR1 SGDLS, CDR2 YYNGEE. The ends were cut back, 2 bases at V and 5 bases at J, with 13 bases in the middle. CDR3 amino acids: CASSVSGSGETQYF. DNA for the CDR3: TGTGCCAGCAGCGTCAGTGGGAGTGGGGAGACCCAGTACTTC.

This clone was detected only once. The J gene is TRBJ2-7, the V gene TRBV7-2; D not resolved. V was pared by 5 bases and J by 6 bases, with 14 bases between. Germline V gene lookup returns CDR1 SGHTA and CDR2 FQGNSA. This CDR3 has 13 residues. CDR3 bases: TGTGCCAGCAGCCCCTATACCTTTGGCGAGCAGTACTTC. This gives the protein CASSPYTFGEQYF.

Written as DNA, the CDR3 is TGTGCCAGCAGCCAATCCCGGACAGGGCCCCAAGAGACCCAGTACTTC. Translation gives CASSQSRTGPQETQYF. The chain uses TRBV4-2 and TRBJ2-5, with 8 positions matching TRBD1. Germline CDR1 LGHNA, CDR2 YNFKEQ. V lost 2 bases to trimming and J lost 1 base; unmatched junction nucleotides: 6. This CDR3 has 16 amino acids.

The CDR3 DNA reads TGTGCCAGCAGCCAAGCTGGGGGGAGCCTCACCTTC. Translation: CASSQAGGSLTF. The V call is TRBV7-8, the J call TRBJ1-2; weak D call: TRBD1 (5 bases). This CDR3 is built from 12 residues. Germline lookup yields CDR1 SGHVS and CDR2 FQNEAQ. V was cut by 5 bases and J by 13 bases, with 17 bases left in between.

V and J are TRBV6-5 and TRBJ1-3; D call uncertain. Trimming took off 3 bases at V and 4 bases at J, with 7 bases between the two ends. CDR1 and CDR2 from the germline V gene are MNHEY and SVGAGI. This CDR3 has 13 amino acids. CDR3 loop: CASSYKAGNTIYF. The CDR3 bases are TGTGCCAGCAGTTATAAAGCCGGAAACACCATATATTTT.

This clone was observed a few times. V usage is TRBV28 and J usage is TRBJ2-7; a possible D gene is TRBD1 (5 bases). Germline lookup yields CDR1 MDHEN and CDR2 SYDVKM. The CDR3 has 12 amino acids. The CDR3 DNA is TGTGTCTCAGGGTCTTGGGCCTACGAGCAGTACTTC. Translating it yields CVSGSWAYEQYF. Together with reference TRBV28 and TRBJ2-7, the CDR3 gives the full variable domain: DVKVTQSSRYLVKRTGEKVFLECVQDMDHENMFWYRQDPGLGLRLIYFSYDVKMKEKGDIPEGYSVSREKKERFSLILESASTNQTSMYLCVSGSWAYEQYFGPGTRLTVT.

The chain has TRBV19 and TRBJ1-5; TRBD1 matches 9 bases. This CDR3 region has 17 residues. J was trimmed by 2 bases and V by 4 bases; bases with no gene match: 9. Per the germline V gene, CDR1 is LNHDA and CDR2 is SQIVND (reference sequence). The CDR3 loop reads CASSTRDRVSGNQPQHF. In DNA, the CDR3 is TGTGCCAGTAGTACCCGGGACAGGGTTTCGGGCAATCAGCCCCAGCATTTT.

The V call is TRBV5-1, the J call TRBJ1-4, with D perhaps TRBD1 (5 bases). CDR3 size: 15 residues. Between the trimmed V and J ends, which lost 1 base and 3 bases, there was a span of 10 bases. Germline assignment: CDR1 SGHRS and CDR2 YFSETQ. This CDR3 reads CASSLWQGPNEKLFF. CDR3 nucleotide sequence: TGCGCCAGCAGCTTGTGGCAGGGCCCTAATGAAAAACTGTTTTTT.

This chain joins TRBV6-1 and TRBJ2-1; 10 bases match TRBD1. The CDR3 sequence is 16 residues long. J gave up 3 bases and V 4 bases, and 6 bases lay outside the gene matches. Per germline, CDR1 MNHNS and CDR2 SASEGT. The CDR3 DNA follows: TGTGCCAGCAGTGGGGTTGGGACAGGGGTCTACAATGAGCAGTTCTTC. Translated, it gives CASSGVGTGVYNEQFF.

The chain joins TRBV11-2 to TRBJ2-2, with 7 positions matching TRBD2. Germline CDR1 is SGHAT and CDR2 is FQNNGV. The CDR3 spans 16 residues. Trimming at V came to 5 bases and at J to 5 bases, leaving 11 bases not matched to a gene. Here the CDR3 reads CASSLIAGARTGELFF. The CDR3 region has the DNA TGTGCCAGCAGCCTCATCGCGGGAGCGCGGACCGGGGAGCTGTTTTTT.

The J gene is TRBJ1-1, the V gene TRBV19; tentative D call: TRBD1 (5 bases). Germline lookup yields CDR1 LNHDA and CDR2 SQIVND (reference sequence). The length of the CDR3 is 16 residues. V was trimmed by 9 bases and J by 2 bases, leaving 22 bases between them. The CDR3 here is CASRRGTELVNTEAFF. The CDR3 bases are TGTGCCAGCCGGAGGGGAACCGAGCTAGTAAACACTGAAGCTTTCTTT.

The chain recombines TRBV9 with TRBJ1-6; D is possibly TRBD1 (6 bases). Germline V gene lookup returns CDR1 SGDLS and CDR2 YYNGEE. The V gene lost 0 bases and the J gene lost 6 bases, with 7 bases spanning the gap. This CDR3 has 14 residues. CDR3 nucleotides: TGTGCCAGCAGCGTAGGAGGGGGTAATTCACCCCTCCACTTT. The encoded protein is CASSVGGGNSPLHF.

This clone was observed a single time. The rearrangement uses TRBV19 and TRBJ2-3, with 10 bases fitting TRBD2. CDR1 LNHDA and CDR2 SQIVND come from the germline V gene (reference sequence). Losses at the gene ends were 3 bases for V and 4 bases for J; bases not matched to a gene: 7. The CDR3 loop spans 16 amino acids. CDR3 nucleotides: TGTGCCAGTAGTATTATAGCGGGAGGATGGGCAGATACGCAGTATTTT. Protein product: CASSIIAGGWADTQYF.

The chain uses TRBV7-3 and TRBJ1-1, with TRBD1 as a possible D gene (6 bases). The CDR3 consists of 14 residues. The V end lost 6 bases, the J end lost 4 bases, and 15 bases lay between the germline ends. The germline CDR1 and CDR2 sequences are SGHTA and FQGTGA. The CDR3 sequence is CASRTTGLGTEAFF. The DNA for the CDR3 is TGTGCCAGCAGAACGACAGGCCTTGGCACTGAAGCTTTCTTT.